Sequencing of this TCR beta chain was carried out in a study of shared clonotypes between healthy human individuals. The germline CDR1 and CDR2 sequences are SGHRS and YFSETQ. Trimming removed 1 base from V and 2 bases from J, with 10 bases in between. The CDR3 loop spans 15 amino acids. Data came from immunoSEQ multiplex PCR; TCRdb stores just in-frame clones and leaves some out. The sample holds 2 million to 2.5 million clones, roughly 93% seen once. Sequencing input: naive CD4+ T cells from PBMCs. Described subset: CD45RA+ positively selected. V and J are TRBV5-1 and TRBJ2-1; tentative D call: TRBD2 (5 bases). This receptor was taken from a man aged 18-30 years in good health. Some clones in this sample may be carry-over from other donors' samples. The CDR3 region is CASSLSNSAYNEQFF. The CDR3 DNA reads TGCGCCAGCAGCTTGTCGAATAGCGCCTACAATGAGCAGTTCTTC.